This entry concerns a single TCR beta chain. This clonotype was recorded a few times. Its antigen target is currently unknown. Base qualities are not recorded, but no much larger clone differs from it by a single base. Compared with germline, V lacks 7 bases and J lacks 3 bases; bases without a gene match: 11. Including the terminal cysteine and phenylalanine, the CDR3 comprises 16 residues. Only the CDR3 part of the read is kept: 48 bases, read in frame from the first base. These data belong to a study of early T cells in non-severe SARS-CoV-2 infection (dated by TCRdb to about 2021). About the study as a whole: TCR sequencing used bulk RNA from unsorted whole blood, so alpha and beta chains could not be paired. The investigation overall reported the following: VDJdb matching was skewed toward anti-spike CD8 responses and likely underestimated virus-specific expansions, missing private and CD4 specificities.

The study was a case-control design nested within a healthcare worker cohort in London, UK, with weekly nasopharyngeal swab PCR tests and blood sampling. Healthcare workers were recruited between 23 and 31 March 2020, during the week of the UK lockdown, and were followed weekly for up to roughly 16 weeks. The library came from 5' RACE. Instrument on record: NextSeq 500. In the TCR library protocol, unique molecular identifiers were attached to individual cDNA molecules to correct for PCR bias and sequencing error. Sequencing covered both TCR alpha and beta chains, and within each sample the abundances of alpha and beta sequences were tightly co-correlated. In the original analysis: Decombinator V4 was used to perform V gene, J gene and CDR3 annotation of TCR sequences. Expanded TCRs were defined as changing significantly between any two time points under a Poisson model with p below 0.0001. TCR abundances were normalised to the total number of TCRs sequenced per sample and expressed as counts per million. TRAV1-2 paired with TRAJ12, TRAJ20 or TRAJ33 defined MAIT TCRs, while TRAV10 paired with TRAJ18 defined iNKT TCRs. VDJdb, accessed on 1 November 2021, was searched for TCRs annotated for CMV, EBV and SARS-CoV-2, and TCRs annotated for more than one antigen were excluded. The raw public reads went through TCRdb reprocessing: fastp at Q25, MiXCR clone calling, in-frame beta chains kept. Each CDR3 protein gets just one entry, which takes the most common genes and DNA from the rows behind it. V and J calls and clone size were set by TCRdb, not the authors. Counted in this sample were more than 65,000 distinct CDR3 sequences; roughly an eighth of them appeared once. Roughly 2.5% of the sample is held by the ten biggest clonotypes.

The sample in question was whole blood, obtained at baseline. The chain is assembled from TRBV12-3 or TRBV12-4 and TRBJ2-1; TRBD2 aligns with 8 central bases. This TCR came from an adult who was a healthcare worker with PCR-confirmed SARS-CoV-2 infection or an uninfected control (not recorded which). The CDR3 protein: CASNPGGTRVYNEQFF. In nucleotides, the sequence is TGTGCCAGCAACCCGGGGGGGACACGGGTCTACAATGAGCAGTTCTTC.